This T cell receptor (beta chain) appears in the sequencing data of a study of blood T cell repertoires in COVID-19. Original analysis: Nucleated cell counts were estimated from reference gene primer amplification. TCRdb keeps only in-frame clones here, not all; method: immunoSEQ multiplex PCR. The V and J calls and clone size come from that table; D and trimming were worked out from the DNA. The repertoire holds 250,000 to 400,000 clones, with under 90% as singletons. The germline V and J ends were trimmed by 4 bases and 4 bases, with 13 bases remaining between them. The CDR3 length is 13 residues. The V gene's germline CDR1 is GTSNPN and CDR2 SVGIG (reference sequence).

The receptor's source is a young woman with COVID-19, enrolled during active disease. The sequenced material came from peripheral blood. This chain links TRBV30 with TRBJ1-1, with D possibly being TRBD1 (5 bases). CDR3 amino acids: CAWKPRGGTEAFF. The CDR3 DNA sequence: TGTGCCTGGAAACCACGGGGGGGCACTGAAGCTTTCTTT.